The 15 T cell receptor beta chains below come from one sample, sequenced in a study of T cell responses to AZD1222 COVID-19 vaccine. Here immunoSEQ multiplex PCR was the method, and the copy in TCRdb shows in-frame clones only, minus some. The data show about 260,000 clones, with approximately 95% seen just once and roughly 0.51% held by the top ten. The specimen comprised peripheral blood, sampled on day 0 of AZD1222 vaccination. Every receptor here comes from an adult in good health.

The genes are TRBV19 and TRBJ2-7; TRBD1 matches at 10 bases. The trim removed 10 bases at V and 5 bases at J, leaving 8 bases unmatched. Germline V gene lookup returns CDR1 LNHDA and CDR2 SQIVND (reference sequence). CDR3 length equals 13 residues. The CDR3 DNA follows: TGTGCCACCCACGGGACAGGGGAGCACGAGCAGTACTTC. This translates into CATHGTGEHEQYF.

The rearrangement joins TRBV3-1 (or the pseudogene TRBV3-2) to TRBJ1-1; possible D gene TRBD1, 5 bases. The V end lost 4 bases, the J end lost 1 base, and 10 bases lay between the germline ends. This CDR3 contains 14 residues. The V gene's germline CDR1 is LGHDT and CDR2 YNNKEL (reference sequence). This chain's CDR3 is CASSRRDRNTEAFF. The CDR3 DNA follows: TGTGCCAGCAGCCGTAGGGACCGGAACACTGAAGCTTTCTTT.

The rearrangement links TRBV5-1 to TRBJ2-2; possible D gene TRBD1, 6 bases. Trimming left V 4 bases short and J 2 bases short, with 12 bases between. CDR3 length equals 15 residues. Germline loops: CDR1 SGHRS, CDR2 YFSETQ. CDR3 loop: CASSVAGTNTGELFF. The DNA for the CDR3 is TGCGCCAGCAGCGTAGCCGGGACAAACACCGGGGAGCTGTTTTTT.

The gene calls are TRBV2 and TRBJ2-5; D might be TRBD1 (6 bases). The CDR3 totals 11 residues. Trimming shortened V by 6 bases and J by 4 bases, and 6 bases separated the two germline ends. The germline gives CDR1 SNHLY, CDR2 FYNNEI. In DNA form, the CDR3 reads TGTGCCAGCAGGGACAGAGAGACCCAGTACTTC. This encodes CASRDRETQYF.

This clone appeared a few times. V and J are TRBV6-5 and TRBJ1-4; 8 bases agree with TRBD1. Trimming took 10 bases from V and 4 from J; bases not matched to a gene: 11. This CDR3 is 15 amino acids long. Germline V gene data show CDR1 as MNHEY and CDR2 as SVGAGI. This CDR3 is CATSGGHRSNEKLFF. Here the CDR3 DNA reads TGTGCCACCTCAGGGGGCCATCGGAGTAATGAAAAACTGTTTTTT.

The CDR3 nucleotides are TGTGCCAGCAGCTTAGACTCTGGAAACACCATATATTTT. It codes for CASSLDSGNTIYF. The chain joins TRBV11-3 to TRBJ1-3; D not resolved. Germline values: CDR1 SGHNT, CDR2 YENEEA. V was trimmed by 0 bases and J by 0 bases, leaving 0 bases between them. CDR3 length: 13 amino acids.

The gene calls are TRBV29-1 and TRBJ1-6, with D maybe TRBD1 (5 bases). V was pared by 4 bases and J by 3 bases, with 16 bases between. The CDR3 is 16 residues long. Germline V lookup: CDR1 SQVTM, CDR2 ANQGSEA. CDR3 sequence: CSVVRGRGDYNSPLHF. The DNA of the CDR3 is TGCAGCGTTGTACGAGGTAGGGGCGACTATAATTCACCCCTCCACTTT. The whole variable domain, filled in from reference TRBV29-1 and TRBJ1-6, reads SAVISQKPSRDICQRGTSLTIQCQVDSQVTMMFWYRQQPGQSLTLIATANQGSEATYESGFVIDKFPISRPNLTFSTLTVSNMSPEDSSIYLCSVVRGRGDYNSPLHFGNGTRLTVT.

The J gene is TRBJ2-7, the V gene TRBV24-1; the D is unclear. There are 13 residues in the CDR3. Trimming stripped 4 bases from V and 2 bases from J, with 8 bases between. Per germline, CDR1 KGHDR and CDR2 SFDVKD. CDR3 sequence (DNA): TGTGCCACCAGTGACTCCCTAACCTACGAGCAGTACTTC. Protein product: CATSDSLTYEQYF.

This sequence joins TRBV19 and TRBJ2-2, with D possibly being TRBD2 (6 bases). CDR3 size: 14 residues. V was shortened by 5 bases and J by 4 bases, with 11 bases between the two germline ends. Germline V gene lookup returns CDR1 LNHDA and CDR2 SQIVND (reference sequence). The CDR3 sequence is CASSPWRGTGELFF. The DNA of the CDR3 is TGTGCCAGTAGTCCGTGGCGGGGCACCGGGGAGCTGTTTTTT.

The chain has TRBV2 and TRBJ2-1, with 9 positions matching TRBD1. The CDR3 is 15 residues long. After removal of 7 bases from V and 4 bases from J, the junction contained 8 bases not matched to a gene. Germline CDR1 is SNHLY and CDR2 is FYNNEI. The CDR3 nucleotides read TGTGCCAGCACTTCTTCCGGGACAGGGTACAATGAGCAGTTCTTC. This sequence encodes CASTSSGTGYNEQFF.

The chain has TRBV28 and TRBJ2-7; D is possibly TRBD2 (6 bases). Germline V gene sequence: CDR1 MDHEN, CDR2 SYDVKM. The V gene lost 7 bases and the J gene lost 1 base, with 11 bases spanning the gap. The CDR3 is 13 residues long. The CDR3 reads CASTLGGSYEQYF. DNA of the CDR3: TGTGCCAGCACCCTGGGGGGATCCTACGAGCAGTACTTC.

Only one count was recorded for this clone. The chain couples TRBV18 to TRBJ2-7; the D gene could be TRBD1 or TRBD2 (5 bases each). This CDR3 has 14 amino acids. V shed 5 bases and J shed 2 bases, with 13 bases lying between them. CDR1 KGHSH and CDR2 LQKENI come from the germline V gene. This chain's CDR3 is CASSSRRGPYEQYF. In nucleotides, the CDR3 is TGTGCCAGCTCATCCCGACGGGGCCCCTACGAGCAGTACTTC.

The chain links TRBV6-6 to TRBJ2-1; D is perhaps TRBD1 or TRBD2 (5 bases each). Germline lookup yields CDR1 MNHNY and CDR2 SVGAGI (reference sequence). The V and J ends lost 7 bases and 4 bases respectively, with 17 bases between them. This CDR3 is 15 amino acids long. The CDR3 coding sequence is TGTGCCAGCAACAAATGGGGGTATAATTACAATGAGCAGTTCTTC. Protein product: CASNKWGYNYNEQFF.

With regard to this clone: Other DNA sequences from this sample encode an identical CDR3 as well. This chain connects TRBV28 to TRBJ1-2; maybe TRBD1 (5 bases). This CDR3 has 13 residues. Germline V gene lookup returns CDR1 MDHEN and CDR2 SYDVKM. Trimming removed 5 bases at V and 6 bases at J, with 13 bases between. In DNA, the CDR3 is TGTGCCAGCAGTCCGACGGGGCGTGATGGCTACACCTTC. Its protein product is CASSPTGRDGYTF.

The rearrangement joins TRBV5-1 to TRBJ2-1; 9 bases map to TRBD2. The germline gives CDR1 SGHRS, CDR2 YFSETQ. The junction had 6 bases not matched to a gene; V was cut back by 4 bases and J by 7 bases. The CDR3 consists of 14 residues. The CDR3 sequence: CASSIGTSRNEQFF. CDR3 nucleotides: TGCGCCAGCAGCATCGGGACTAGCAGGAATGAGCAGTTCTTC.